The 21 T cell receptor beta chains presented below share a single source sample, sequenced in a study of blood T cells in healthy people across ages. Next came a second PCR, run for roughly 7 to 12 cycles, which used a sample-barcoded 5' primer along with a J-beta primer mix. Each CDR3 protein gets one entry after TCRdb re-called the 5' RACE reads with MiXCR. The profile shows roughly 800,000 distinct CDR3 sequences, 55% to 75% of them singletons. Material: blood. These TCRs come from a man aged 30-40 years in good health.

CDR3 amino acids: CASSPLREGNEQFF. DNA for the CDR3: TGCGCCAGCAGCCCCCTCAGGGAAGGTAATGAGCAGTTCTTC. The chain combines TRBV10-1 with TRBJ2-1; perhaps TRBD1 as D (5 bases). CDR1 is WNHNN and CDR2 is SYGVQD in the germline V gene (reference sequence). V was clipped by 6 bases and J by 7 bases, with 16 bases between them. This CDR3 comprises 14 residues.

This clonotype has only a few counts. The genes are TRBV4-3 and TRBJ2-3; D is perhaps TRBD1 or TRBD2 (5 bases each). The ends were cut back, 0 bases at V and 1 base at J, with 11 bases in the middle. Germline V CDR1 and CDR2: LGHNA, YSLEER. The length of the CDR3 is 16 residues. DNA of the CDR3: TGCGCCAGCAGCCAAGATACAGGAGGTGGCACAGATACGCAGTATTTT. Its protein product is CASSQDTGGGTDTQYF.

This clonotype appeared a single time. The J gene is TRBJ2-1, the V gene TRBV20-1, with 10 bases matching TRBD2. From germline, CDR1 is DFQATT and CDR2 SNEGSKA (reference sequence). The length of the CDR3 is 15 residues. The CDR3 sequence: CRAPQRGGSYNEQFF. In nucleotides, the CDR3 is TGCAGAGCTCCCCAGCGGGGGGGAAGTTACAATGAGCAGTTCTTC.

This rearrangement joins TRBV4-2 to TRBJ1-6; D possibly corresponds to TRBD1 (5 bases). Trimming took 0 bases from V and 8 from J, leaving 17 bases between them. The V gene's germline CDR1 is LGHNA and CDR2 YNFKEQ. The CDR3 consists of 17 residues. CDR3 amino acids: CASSQEPGGEGDSPLHF. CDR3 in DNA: TGTGCCAGCAGCCAAGAACCCGGGGGGGAGGGTGATTCACCCCTCCACTTT.

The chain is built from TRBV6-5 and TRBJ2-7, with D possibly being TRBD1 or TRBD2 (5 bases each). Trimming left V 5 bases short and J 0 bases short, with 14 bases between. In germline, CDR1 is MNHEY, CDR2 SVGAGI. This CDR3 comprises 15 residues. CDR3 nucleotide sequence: TGTGCCAGCAGTCGGGACGTACAAAGCTCCTACGAGCAGTACTTC. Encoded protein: CASSRDVQSSYEQYF.

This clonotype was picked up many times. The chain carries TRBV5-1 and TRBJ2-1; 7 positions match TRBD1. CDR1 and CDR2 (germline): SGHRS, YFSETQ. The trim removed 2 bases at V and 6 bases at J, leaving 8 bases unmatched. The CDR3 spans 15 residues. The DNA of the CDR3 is TGCGCCAGCAGCTTATTCCCAGGGGGAGCCAATGAGCAGTTCTTC. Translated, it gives CASSLFPGGANEQFF.

The CDR3 DNA follows: TGTGCCAGCAGTTTAGGGGCTAAGGGGGAGACCCAGTACTTC. This encodes CASSLGAKGETQYF. The chain recombines TRBV28 with TRBJ2-5; possibly TRBD1 for D (5 bases). The germline gives CDR1 MDHEN, CDR2 SYDVKM. The CDR3 is 14 residues long. V gave up 2 bases and J gave up 5 bases, with 12 bases separating them.

The CDR3 DNA sequence: TGTGCCAGCATCCTCTACAATGAGCAGTTCTTC. Its protein product is CASILYNEQFF. The genes are TRBV2 and TRBJ2-1; D unresolved. With 7 bases removed from V and 3 bases from J, the gap between germline ends came to 4 bases. Germline assignment: CDR1 SNHLY and CDR2 FYNNEI. This CDR3 region has 11 residues. Full variable domain (rest looked up from reference TRBV2 and TRBJ2-1): EPEVTQTPSHQVTQMGQEVILRCVPISNHLYFYWYRQILGQKVEFLVSFYNNEISEKSEIFDDQFSVERPDGSNFTLKIRSTKLEDSAMYFCASILYNEQFFGPGTRLTVL.

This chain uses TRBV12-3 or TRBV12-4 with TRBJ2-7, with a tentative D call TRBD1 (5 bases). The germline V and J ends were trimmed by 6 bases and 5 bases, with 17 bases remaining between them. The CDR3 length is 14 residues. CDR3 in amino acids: CASSTQGLVHEQYF. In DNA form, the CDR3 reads TGTGCCAGCAGCACGCAGGGTCTTGTGCACGAGCAGTACTTC.

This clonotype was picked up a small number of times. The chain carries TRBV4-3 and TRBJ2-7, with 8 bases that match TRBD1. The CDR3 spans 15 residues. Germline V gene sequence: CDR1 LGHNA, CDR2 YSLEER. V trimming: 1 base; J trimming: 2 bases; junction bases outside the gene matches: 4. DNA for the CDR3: TGCGCCAGCAGCCAAGGGCGGACAGGGACCTACGAGCAGTACTTC. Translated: CASSQGRTGTYEQYF.

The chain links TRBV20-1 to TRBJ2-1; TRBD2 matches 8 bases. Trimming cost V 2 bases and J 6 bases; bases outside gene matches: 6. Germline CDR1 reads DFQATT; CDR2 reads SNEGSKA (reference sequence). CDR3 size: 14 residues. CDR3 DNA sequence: TGCAGTGCTAGAACCCAGCGGGAGCTCAATGAGCAGTTCTTC. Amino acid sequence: CSARTQRELNEQFF.

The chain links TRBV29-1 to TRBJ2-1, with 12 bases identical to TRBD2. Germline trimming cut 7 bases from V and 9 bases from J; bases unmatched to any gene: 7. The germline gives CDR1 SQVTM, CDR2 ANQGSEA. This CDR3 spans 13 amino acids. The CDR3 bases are TGCAGCGCCCTAGCGGGAGGGCCGAGTGAGCAGTTCTTC. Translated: CSALAGGPSEQFF.

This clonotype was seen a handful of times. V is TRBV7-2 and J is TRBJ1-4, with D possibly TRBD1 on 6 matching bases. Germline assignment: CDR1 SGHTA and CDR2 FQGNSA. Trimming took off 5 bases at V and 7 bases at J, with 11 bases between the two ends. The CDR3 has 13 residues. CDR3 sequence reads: CASSRRGREKLFF. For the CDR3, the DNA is TGTGCCAGCAGCCGCAGGGGACGTGAAAAACTGTTTTTT.

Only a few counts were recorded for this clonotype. In DNA, the CDR3 is TGTGCCAGCAGTCGGGACTCGAACTACAATGAGCAGTTCTTC. Its translation: CASSRDSNYNEQFF. The genes are TRBV2 and TRBJ2-1; D may be TRBD2 (6 bases). This CDR3 is built from 14 residues. V was shortened by 5 bases and J by 3 bases, with 11 bases between the two germline ends. Germline CDR1 is SNHLY and CDR2 is FYNNEI.

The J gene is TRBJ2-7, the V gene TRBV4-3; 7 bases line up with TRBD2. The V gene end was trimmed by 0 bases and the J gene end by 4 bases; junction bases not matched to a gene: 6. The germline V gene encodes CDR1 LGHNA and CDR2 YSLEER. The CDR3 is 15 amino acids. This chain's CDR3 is CASSQDNSGLYEQYF. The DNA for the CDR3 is TGCGCCAGCAGCCAAGATAATAGCGGGTTGTACGAGCAGTACTTC.

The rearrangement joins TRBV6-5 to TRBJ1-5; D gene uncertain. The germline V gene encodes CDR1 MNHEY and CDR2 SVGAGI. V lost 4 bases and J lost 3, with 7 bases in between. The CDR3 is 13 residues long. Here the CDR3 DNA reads TGTGCCAGCAGTTCTACGGACAATCAGCCCCAGCATTTT. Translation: CASSSTDNQPQHF.

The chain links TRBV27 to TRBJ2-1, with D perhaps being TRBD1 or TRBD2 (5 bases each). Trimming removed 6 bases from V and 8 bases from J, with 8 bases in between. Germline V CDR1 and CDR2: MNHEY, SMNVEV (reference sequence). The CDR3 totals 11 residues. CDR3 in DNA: TGTGCCAGCAGACGGGGCGATGAGCAGTTCTTC. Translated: CASRRGDEQFF.

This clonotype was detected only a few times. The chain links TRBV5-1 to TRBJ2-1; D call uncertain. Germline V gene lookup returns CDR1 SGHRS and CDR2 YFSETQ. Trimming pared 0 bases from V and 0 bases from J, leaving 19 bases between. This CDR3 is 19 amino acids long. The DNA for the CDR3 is TGCGCCAGCAGCTTGGCCAACAGCCTCCTATCAAGCTCCTACAATGAGCAGTTCTTC. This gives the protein CASSLANSLLSSSYNEQFF. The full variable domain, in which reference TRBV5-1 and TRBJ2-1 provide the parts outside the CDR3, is KAGVTQTPRYLIKTRGQQVTLSCSPISGHRSVSWYQQTPGQGLQFLFEYFSETQRNKGNFPGRFSGRQFSNSRSEMNVSTLELGDSALYLCASSLANSLLSSSYNEQFFGPGTRLTVL.

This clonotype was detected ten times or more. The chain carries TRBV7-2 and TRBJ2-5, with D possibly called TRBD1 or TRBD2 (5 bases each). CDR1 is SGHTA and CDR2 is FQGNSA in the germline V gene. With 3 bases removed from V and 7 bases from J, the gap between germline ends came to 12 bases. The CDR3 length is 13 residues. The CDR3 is CASSLTNQGTQYF. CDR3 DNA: TGTGCCAGCAGCTTGACTAACCAGGGGACCCAGTACTTC.

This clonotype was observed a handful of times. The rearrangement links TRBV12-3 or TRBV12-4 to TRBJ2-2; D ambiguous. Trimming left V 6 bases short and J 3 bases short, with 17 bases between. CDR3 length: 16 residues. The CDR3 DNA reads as TGTGCCAGCAGCCAAGGGCCCCTTAAGGACACCGGGGAGCTGTTTTTT. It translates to CASSQGPLKDTGELFF.

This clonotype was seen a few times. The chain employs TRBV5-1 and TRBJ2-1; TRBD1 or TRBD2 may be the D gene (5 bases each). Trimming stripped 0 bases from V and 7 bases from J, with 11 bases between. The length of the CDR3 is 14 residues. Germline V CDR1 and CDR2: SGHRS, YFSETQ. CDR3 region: CASSLGDWGNEQFF. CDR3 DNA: TGCGCCAGCAGCTTGGGCGACTGGGGGAATGAGCAGTTCTTC.